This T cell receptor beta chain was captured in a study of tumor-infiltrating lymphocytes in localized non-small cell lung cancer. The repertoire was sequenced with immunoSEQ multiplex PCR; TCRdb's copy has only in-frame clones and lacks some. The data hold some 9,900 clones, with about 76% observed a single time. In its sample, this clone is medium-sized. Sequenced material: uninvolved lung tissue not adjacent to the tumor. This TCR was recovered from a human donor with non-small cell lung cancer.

The CDR3 loop reads CASSYSPYSNQPQHF. The CDR3 DNA follows: TGTGCCAGCAGTTACTCGCCCTATAGCAATCAGCCCCAGCATTTT. This chain uses TRBV6-5 with TRBJ1-5; D is uncertain. CDR1 is MNHEY and CDR2 is SVGAGI in the germline V gene. V lost 0 bases and J 0 bases, leaving 6 bases between the germline ends. The CDR3 consists of 15 residues.